This T cell receptor beta chain was found in a study of blood T cells in healthy people across ages (dated by TCRdb to between 2015 and 2017). As for the study more broadly: Template switching captured roughly one uniquely barcoded TCR beta cDNA molecule per two T cells in model experiments. The donors were divided into four age groups: young (average around 15 years), middle-aged (approximately 42), aged (roughly 60) and long-lived (about 90). To avoid experimental bias, donors of different ages were spread randomly across the sequencing lanes. To track age-related changes in TCR beta repertoire diversity, the study relied on deep sequencing normalized with unique cDNA molecular identifiers. Two additional independent replicas of 1 million unique cDNA reads from the same blood draw were analyzed for two donors (one aged 18 to 29 and one aged 80 or older).

The sample holds a few counts of this clonotype. What this receptor recognizes is not known. Per-nucleotide qualities are absent, and no much larger clonotype sits a single base away. The study at large found these results: Because the CMV infection status of the donors was unknown, age-related changes in expanded clonotypes may potentially have been confounded. Compared with the aged group, the long-lived group had more naive CD4+ T cells, fewer expanded clones and increased TCR diversity, a pattern suggesting age selection. Bulk unsorted PBMC profiling prevented conclusive comparison of naive and antigen-experienced compartments. Observed TCR beta diversity per million T cells fell roughly linearly with age, and a significant reduction was already apparent by age roughly 40. Observed TCR beta diversity correlated strongly with the percentage of naive T cells measured by flow cytometry. Estimates of total diversity from one million sequenced T cells were regarded as lower bounds and underestimates.

V drops 3 bases and J drops 3 bases, leaving 15 bases in between. Its CDR3 holds 14 amino acids, cysteine through phenylalanine. Kept here is only the CDR3 DNA, which spans 42 bases and is read in frame from base 1. CDR1 DFQATT and CDR2 SNEGSKA were looked up in the germline V gene (reference sequence). Libraries were built with 5' RACE. Sequencing took place on an Illumina HiSeq 2500. A second roughly 7 to 12 cycle PCR used a sample-barcoded 5' primer and a J-beta primer mix. Each TCR beta cDNA molecule received a unique molecular identifier from a template-switch 5' adaptor carrying 12 random nucleotides. Each sample yielded at least 3 million CDR3-containing paired-end reads. First-strand cDNA synthesis was performed from all RNA using the Mint cDNA synthesis kit, with priming by a TRBC-specific oligonucleotide. All cDNA was treated with uracil-DNA glycosylase and then went through a first 18-cycle PCR with the universal primers M1SS and BC2_uni_R. The study's processing was this. Normalization of each sample was performed by random selection of 1 million high-quality reads, each carrying a distinct molecular identifier. Reads sharing molecular identifiers were discarded rather than binned into consensus sequences. MiTCR, with a Q25 quality threshold and the strictest error-elimination algorithm, was used for CDR3 identification, clonotype clustering and error correction. A nonparametric unseen species model with Euler transformation was used to estimate lower-bound total TCR beta diversity. Starting from the raw public reads, TCRdb applied fastp trimming at Q25, assembled clones with MiXCR and retained in-frame beta chains. For every CDR3 protein sequence, its rows merge into one entry that carries the most common genes and DNA. TCRdb, rather than the study authors, made the V and J calls. This sample gives about 1.8 million distinct CDR3 sequences in total; roughly 50% of them show up just once. In total, the top ten clones hold 2.1% of the sample.

The donors were 40 or so Caucasian individuals from Russia, aged roughly 6 to 100 years, who were systemically healthy. Roughly 10 milliliters of peripheral blood were drawn from each donor into EDTA-treated Vacutainer tubes. Ficoll-Paque density-gradient centrifugation was used to isolate PBMCs, with at least 7 million obtained per sample. Total RNA was extracted from PBMCs with Trizol reagent, with at least 5 micrograms obtained per sample. Naive CD45RAhigh/CD27high T cell percentages were measured by flow cytometry on a PBMC aliquot from every donor. Rearrangement joined TRBV20-1 to TRBJ2-7; too little of a D gene remains to name it. This TCR came from a woman between 40 and 55 years old in good health. The sample comprised blood. The CDR3 protein is CSARGGSLVYEQYF. The DNA sequence is as follows: TGCAGTGCTAGGGGCGGCAGCCTCGTCTACGAGCAGTACTTC.